This T cell receptor beta chain was sequenced for a study of T-cell reconstitution after alpha-beta-depleted transplantation in children. This clonotype has more than one count but fewer than ten. Its antigen is not known. Study conclusions and caveats: Some patients owed their high day-60 TCRbeta diversity to surviving recipient T cells and thymic progenitors. In patients about two months after transplant, alpha-beta T cells reportedly arose from several hundred expanded graft clones. T-cell numbers and diversity, one year after transplant, stemmed largely from T cells that were newly produced.

The TCRbeta library was prepared with unique molecular identifiers. TCRdb re-called the PCR reads through MiXCR, storing one row per CDR3 protein. The sample includes about 400,000 distinct CDR3 sequences, around 16% of them seen just once. This clonotype originated in a boy less than two years old who had a stem cell transplant for Wiskott-Aldrich syndrome, so the T cells may come from the graft donor. Sequencing was performed on PBMCs, mostly from graft donor cells, taken 360 days after TCRalphabeta/CD19-depleted stem cell transplant.

CDR3 DNA: TGTGCCAGCAGCACAACTAGCGCCCAAGAGACCCAGTACTTC. Translation: CASSTTSAQETQYF. This chain uses TRBV7-9 with TRBJ2-5; TRBD2 agrees at 7 bases. Germline CDR1 reads SEHNR; CDR2 reads FQNEAQ (reference sequence). Trimming cost V 5 bases and J 1 base; bases outside gene matches: 4. This CDR3 spans 14 amino acids.